This T cell receptor (beta chain) appears in the sequencing data of a study of blood T cell repertoires in COVID-19. Study at large: T cells, B-cell-depleted T cells, or PBMCs provided the cDNA or gDNA that served as material.

The V gene end was trimmed by 1 base and the J gene end by 4 bases; junction bases not matched to a gene: 4. This CDR3 has 15 amino acids. Germline loops: CDR1 LNHDA, CDR2 SQIVND (reference sequence). Ages ranged from roughly 18 to 100 years, with residence in 20 to 30 US areas. Study processing details: By means of reference gene primer amplification, nucleated cell counts were estimated. Data came from immunoSEQ multiplex PCR; TCRdb stores just in-frame clones and leaves some out. V and J calls and clone size are given by that table; D and trimming were obtained from the DNA. Here the sample spans about 320,000 clones, around 85% being singletons.

Sequenced: PBMCs or T cells enriched from blood (not recorded which). This receptor was taken from a woman aged 25-40 years who had been exposed to COVID-19. The chain employs TRBV19 and TRBJ1-5; 7 bases align to TRBD1. In DNA form, the CDR3 reads TGTGCCAGTAGTATAGTGGCAGGGGGGAATCAGCCCCAGCATTTT. Its protein product is CASSIVAGGNQPQHF.